This T cell receptor beta chain was observed in a study of blood T cell repertoires in COVID-19. For the study at large: Samples representing acute and convalescent COVID-19 were sourced from the United States, Italy and Spain.

Per the study methods: Reference gene primer amplification gave estimated nucleated cell counts. TCRdb's copy holds only in-frame clones and misses some; the assay was immunoSEQ multiplex PCR. V and J calls and clone size follow that table, whereas D and trimming were derived from the DNA. The table lists 100,000 to 150,000 clones, 60% to 80% of them singletons. Losses at the gene ends were 8 bases for V and 3 bases for J; bases not matched to a gene: 1. The CDR3 runs to 13 residues. Germline assignment: CDR1 ENHRY and CDR2 SYGVKD. The J gene is TRBJ2-3, the V gene TRBV10-3; 11 bases are a match to TRBD2. What was sequenced was peripheral blood. This clonotype was obtained from a man between 60 and 70 years old with acute or convalescent COVID-19. The CDR3 is CAIGTSGTDTQYF. CDR3 bases: TGTGCCATCGGGACTAGCGGAACAGATACGCAGTATTTT.